Listed here is a single T cell receptor (beta chain). The PCR made use of 60 Vbeta and 13 Jbeta primers. Libraries were prepared by immunoSEQ multiplex PCR; TCRdb keeps only in-frame clonotypes and omits some of them. This table holds about 130,000 clones, over 70% found once. The entry originates in a study of cytomegalovirus exposure and HLA in healthy donors. The CDR3 has 14 amino acids. The V gene's germline CDR1 is SNHLY and CDR2 FYNNEI. V lost 6 bases, J lost 3 bases, and 7 bases stayed unmatched. V gene TRBV2 combines with J gene TRBJ2-7, with TRBD2 matching 8 bases. The origin of this receptor is a woman between 35 and 50 years old in good health and CMV-seronegative. The sequencing input was PBMCs. The CDR3 spells CASRPRGGGYEQYF. As DNA, the CDR3 is TGTGCCAGCAGACCACGGGGGGGTGGCTACGAGCAGTACTTC.